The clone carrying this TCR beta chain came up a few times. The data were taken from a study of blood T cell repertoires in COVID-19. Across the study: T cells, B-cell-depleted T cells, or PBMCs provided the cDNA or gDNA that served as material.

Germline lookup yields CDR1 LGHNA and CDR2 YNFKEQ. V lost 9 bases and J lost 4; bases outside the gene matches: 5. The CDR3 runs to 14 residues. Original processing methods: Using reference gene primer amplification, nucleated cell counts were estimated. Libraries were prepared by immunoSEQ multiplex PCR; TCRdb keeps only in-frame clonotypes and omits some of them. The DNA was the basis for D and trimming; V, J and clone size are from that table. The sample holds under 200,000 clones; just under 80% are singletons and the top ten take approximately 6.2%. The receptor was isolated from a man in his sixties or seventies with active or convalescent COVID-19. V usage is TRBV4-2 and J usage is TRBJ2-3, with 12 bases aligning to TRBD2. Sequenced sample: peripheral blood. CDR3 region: CASRLAGASDTQYF. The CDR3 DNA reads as TGTGCCAGTAGACTAGCGGGGGCCTCAGATACGCAGTATTTT.